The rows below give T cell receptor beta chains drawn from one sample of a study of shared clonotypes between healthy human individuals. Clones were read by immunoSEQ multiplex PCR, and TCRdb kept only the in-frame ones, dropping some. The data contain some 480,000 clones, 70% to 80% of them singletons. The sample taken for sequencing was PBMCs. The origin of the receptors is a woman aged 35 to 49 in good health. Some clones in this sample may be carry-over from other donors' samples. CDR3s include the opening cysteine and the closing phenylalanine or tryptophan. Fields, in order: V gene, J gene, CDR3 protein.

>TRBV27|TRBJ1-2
CASSGLRASNYGYTF
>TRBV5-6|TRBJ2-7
CASRTEQGRVVDYEQYF
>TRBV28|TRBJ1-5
CASSYGGSNQPQHF
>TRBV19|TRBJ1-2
CATTTGTGYGYTF
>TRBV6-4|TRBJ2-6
CASSDSGVLGGANVLTF
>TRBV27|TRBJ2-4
CASSFSPYKAKNIQYF
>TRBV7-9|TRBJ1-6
CASSPGTEYNSPLHF
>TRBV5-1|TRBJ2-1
CASSFSYNEQFF
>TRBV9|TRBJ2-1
CASSPEAGLYNEQFF
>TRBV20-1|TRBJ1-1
CSARRNTEAFF
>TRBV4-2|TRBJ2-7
CASSRLPDSPYEQYF
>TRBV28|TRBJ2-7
CASTPSGAPYEQYF
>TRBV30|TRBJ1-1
CARTLGGSNTEAFF
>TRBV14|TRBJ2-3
CASSQDSGGPDTQYF
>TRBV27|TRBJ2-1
CASSPVAETREFF
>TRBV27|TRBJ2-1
CASSFRSAAINYNEQFF
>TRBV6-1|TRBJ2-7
CASSEQFSYEQYF
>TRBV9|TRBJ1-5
CASSRNSNQPQHF
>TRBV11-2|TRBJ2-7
CATTTGTGFNRRYEQYF
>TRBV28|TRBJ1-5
CASSLGEPQHF
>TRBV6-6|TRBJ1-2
CASSSGGKGYTF
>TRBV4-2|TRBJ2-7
CASSQALASSSYEQYF
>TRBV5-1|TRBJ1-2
CASSLAGGDGYTF
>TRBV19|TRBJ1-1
CASSISIAFLAEAFF
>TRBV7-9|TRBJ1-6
CASSFSGAYNSPLHF
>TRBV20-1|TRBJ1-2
CSAGTGVGYTF
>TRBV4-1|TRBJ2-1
CASSQDRAGQGFSREQFF
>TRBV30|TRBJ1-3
CAWTHSGNTIYF
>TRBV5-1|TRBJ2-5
CASSSAGAKETQYF
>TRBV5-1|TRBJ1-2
CASSSGTANYGYTF
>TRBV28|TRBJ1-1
CASRGLNTEAFF
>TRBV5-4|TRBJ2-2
CATGGTGELFF
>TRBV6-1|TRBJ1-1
CASSDRDRLLVFF
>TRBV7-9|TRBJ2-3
CASSLGLAVTDTQYF
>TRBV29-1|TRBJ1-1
CSGKTALNTEAFF
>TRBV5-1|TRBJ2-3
CASSLGPAGGNTDTQYF
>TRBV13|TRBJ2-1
CASSLPGTVNEQFF
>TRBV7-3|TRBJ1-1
CASSSTLDRTEAFF
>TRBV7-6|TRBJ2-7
CASSLGVSGSYEQYF
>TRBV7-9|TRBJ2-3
CASSPGSWGQGIYTQYF
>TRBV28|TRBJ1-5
CASSLSAGVSQPQHF
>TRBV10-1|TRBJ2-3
CASSWTVGEGADTQYF
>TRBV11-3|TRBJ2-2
CASSFRTGVNTGELFF